The 16 T cell receptor beta chains reported below all come from one sample, sequenced in a study of Graves' ophthalmopathy and Graves' hyperthyroidism. TCR beta CDR3 amplification used RNA transcripts. Amplification began with first-round RT-PCR using HTBI primers, then second-round multiplex PCR was performed. TCRdb fed the multiplex PCR reads into MiXCR, producing one record per CDR3 protein. The table lists a few hundred thousand distinct CDR3 sequences, approximately 18% of them singletons. Sequencing was done on a sample of peripheral blood. The origin of the receptors is an adult woman with stable Graves' hyperthyroidism.

In its sample, this clonotype was seen many times. The gene calls are TRBV12-5 and TRBJ2-7; 9 positions agree with TRBD1. With 4 bases clipped from V and 3 bases from J, the junction kept 7 bases outside the gene matches. The CDR3 extends over 15 amino acids. CDR1 and CDR2 (germline): LGHNT, FRNRAP. CDR3 loop: CASGYDRDRDYEQYF. The DNA of the CDR3 is TGTGCTAGTGGTTACGACCGGGACAGGGACTACGAGCAGTACTTC.

This clonotype was seen a handful of times. CDR3 sequence reads: CASSSLGLAGVREQYF. The CDR3 DNA reads TGCGCCAGCAGCTCCCTTGGACTAGCGGGAGTTCGGGAGCAGTACTTC. V and J are TRBV5-1 and TRBJ2-7; 13 bases line up with TRBD2. Unmatched junction bases numbered 10, after V lost 3 bases and J lost 7 bases. There are 16 residues in the CDR3. The germline gives CDR1 SGHRS, CDR2 YFSETQ. The full variable domain, in which reference TRBV5-1 and TRBJ2-7 provide the parts outside the CDR3, is KAGVTQTPRYLIKTRGQQVTLSCSPISGHRSVSWYQQTPGQGLQFLFEYFSETQRNKGNFPGRFSGRQFSNSRSEMNVSTLELGDSALYLCASSSLGLAGVREQYFGPGTRLTVT.

The sample holds many counts of this clonotype. The V gene is TRBV6-1, the J gene TRBJ1-1; D may be TRBD1 (6 bases). Germline lookup yields CDR1 MNHNS and CDR2 SASEGT. V lost 6 bases, J lost 4 bases, and 12 bases lay in between. The CDR3 extends over 13 amino acids. CDR3 amino acids: CASRSQGFTEAFF. The DNA of the CDR3 is TGTGCCAGCAGATCACAGGGTTTCACTGAAGCTTTCTTT.

This clonotype came up many times. V and J are TRBV4-1 and TRBJ2-7; 11 bases align to TRBD2. This CDR3 comprises 16 residues. The junction had 6 bases not matched to a gene; V was cut back by 1 base and J by 4 bases. CDR1 and CDR2 from the germline V gene are MGHRA and YSYEKL. Here the CDR3 reads CASSQVMASGRYEQYF. DNA of the CDR3: TGCGCCAGCAGCCAAGTAATGGCTAGCGGGAGGTACGAGCAGTACTTC.

This clonotype was detected ten times or more. Mismatch with germline at one junction end may stem from a read error. The chain links TRBV6-5 to TRBJ1-1; weak D call: TRBD1 (6 bases). The CDR3 runs 14 residues. Germline V lookup: CDR1 MNHEY, CDR2 SVGAGI. The CDR3 bases are TGTGCCACCAGTCGTGGGGGGGAGAGGGGGGAAGCTTTCTTT. Its protein is CATSRGGERGEAFF.

This clonotype was recorded many times. The V and J genes are TRBV28 and TRBJ2-2, with TRBD2 identical over 14 bases. CDR3 length equals 18 residues. Trimming took 5 bases from V and 4 from J; bases not matched to a gene: 9. Germline V gene sequence: CDR1 MDHEN, CDR2 SYDVKM. Written as DNA, the CDR3 is TGTGCCAGCAGTCCCCGGACTAGCGGGAGGTCCGGCACCGGGGAGCTGTTTTTT. This encodes CASSPRTSGRSGTGELFF.

This clonotype was seen just once. This chain links TRBV6-1 with TRBJ1-2, with D perhaps TRBD1 (5 bases). The CDR3 covers 14 residues. V dropped 6 bases and J dropped 4 bases, with 15 bases sitting between them. CDR1 and CDR2 from the germline V gene are MNHNS and SASEGT. The CDR3 bases are TGTGCCAGCAGGAGAACCAGGGAAGTCTATGGCTACACCTTC. Protein sequence: CASRRTREVYGYTF.

This clonotype was recorded many times. The chain links TRBV6-2 or TRBV6-3 to TRBJ2-7; 9 positions match TRBD2. With V trimmed by 5 bases and J by 7 bases, 12 bases remained unmatched. CDR1 and CDR2 from the germline V gene are MNHEY and SVGEGT. The CDR3 is made up of 15 amino acids. The CDR3 loop is CASSGRIAGAVEQYF. The CDR3 DNA sequence: TGTGCCAGCAGTGGTAGGATAGCGGGAGCGGTGGAGCAGTACTTC.

This clonotype has a count of ten or more. The chain joins TRBV5-1 to TRBJ1-3, with D perhaps TRBD1 (6 bases). Per germline, CDR1 SGHRS and CDR2 YFSETQ. This CDR3 is 17 amino acids long. The V gene lost 2 bases and the J gene lost 0 bases, with 15 bases spanning the gap. CDR3 region: CASSLEPGHNSGNTIYF. CDR3 sequence (DNA): TGCGCCAGCAGCTTAGAACCGGGACACAACTCTGGAAACACCATATATTTT.

Concerning this clonotype: A much more abundant neighbour one base away suggests this may be a read error. V usage is TRBV5-1 and J usage is TRBJ1-6; D is unresolved. The germline V and J ends were trimmed by 3 bases and 15 bases, with 13 bases remaining between them. The CDR3 runs to 12 residues. The germline V gene encodes CDR1 SGHRS and CDR2 YFSETQ. CDR3 region: CASSSGSLHLHF. CDR3 in DNA: TGCGCCAGCAGCTCGGGATCTTTGCACCTCCACTTT.

Many counts were recorded for this clonotype. The DNA for the CDR3 is TGCAGCACGGGAGGGGGTCGTTACACTGAAGCTTTCTTT. It is translated as CSTGGGRYTEAFF. V is TRBV29-1 and J is TRBJ1-1; a possible D gene is TRBD1 (6 bases). This CDR3 is 13 amino acids long. With 8 bases removed from V and 3 bases from J, the gap between germline ends came to 16 bases. In germline, CDR1 is SQVTM, CDR2 ANQGSEA.

In its sample, this clonotype was seen many times. The V and J genes are TRBV6-1 and TRBJ2-6; D call uncertain. V lost 6 bases, J lost 3 bases, and 12 bases lay in between. This CDR3 is built from 15 residues. CDR1 is MNHNS and CDR2 is SASEGT in the germline V gene. The CDR3 region is CASRFKVYGANVLTF. As DNA, the CDR3 is TGTGCCAGCAGATTTAAGGTCTATGGGGCCAACGTCCTGACTTTC.

This clonotype has ten or more counts. V and J are TRBV10-3 and TRBJ2-7; D is perhaps TRBD2 (6 bases). Trimming removed 3 bases at V and 4 bases at J, with 13 bases between. The CDR3 length is 14 residues. CDR1 and CDR2 (germline): ENHRY, SYGVKD. CDR3 coding DNA: TGTGCCATCAGTGATCAGGCGGGATTATACGAGCAGTACTTC. It is translated as CAISDQAGLYEQYF.

At least ten counts were recorded for this clonotype. The rearrangement uses TRBV7-3 and TRBJ2-7; 9 positions match TRBD1. Germline V gene sequence: CDR1 SGHTA, CDR2 FQGTGA. J gave up 3 bases and V 1 base, and 7 bases lay outside the gene matches. This CDR3 has 16 amino acids. The CDR3 coding sequence is TGTGCCAGCAGCTTAAGTTTGGGGACAGGGTTCTACGAGCAGTACTTC. Protein product: CASSLSLGTGFYEQYF.

V is TRBV27 and J is TRBJ1-1; TRBD1 might be the D (6 bases). Germline CDR1 MNHEY, CDR2 SMNVEV (reference sequence). This CDR3 is built from 12 residues. Trimming pared 5 bases from V and 8 bases from J, leaving 12 bases between. The chain's CDR3 is CASSSGTPEAFF. In nucleotides, the CDR3 is TGTGCCAGCAGTAGCGGGACACCCGAAGCTTTCTTT.

This clonotype was seen many times. The J gene is TRBJ2-7, the V gene TRBV13, with D unclear. In germline, CDR1 is PRHDT, CDR2 FYEKMQ (reference sequence). The CDR3 is 14 amino acids. Trimming left V 6 bases short and J 0 bases short, with 12 bases between. CDR3 loop: CASRKLGSSYEQYF. The DNA for the CDR3 is TGTGCCAGCAGAAAACTGGGAAGCTCCTACGAGCAGTACTTC.